The 15 T cell receptor beta chains in this list originate from one sample, sequenced in a study of OX40 agonist ivuxolimab in advanced cancers. TCRdb keeps only in-frame clones here, not all; method: immunoSEQ multiplex PCR. The sample comprises fewer than 25,000 clones, 75% to 90% of which are singletons, and around 16% rests with the top ten. The material was CD4+ or CD8+ T cells sorted from blood, obtained in a trial of the OX40 agonist ivuxolimab. The receptors here all came from an adult with an advanced solid tumor such as melanoma, head and neck, liver or kidney cancer.

In this sample, this clone turned up a few times. V is TRBV6-5 and J is TRBJ1-5, with 10 bases aligning to TRBD1. J was trimmed by 1 base and V by 8 bases; bases with no gene match: 2. The CDR3 totals 14 residues. Germline assignment: CDR1 MNHEY and CDR2 SVGAGI. The CDR3 is CASWGQGSNQPQHF. DNA of the CDR3: TGTGCCAGCTGGGGACAGGGGAGCAATCAGCCCCAGCATTTT.

The chain couples TRBV29-1 to TRBJ2-5; D is perhaps TRBD2 (5 bases). Between the trimmed V and J ends, which lost 3 bases and 2 bases, there was a span of 10 bases. The CDR3 sequence is 13 residues long. Germline lookup yields CDR1 SQVTM and CDR2 ANQGSEA. This CDR3 reads CSVERAPQETQYF. The CDR3 nucleotides read TGCAGCGTTGAGAGGGCCCCTCAAGAGACCCAGTACTTC.

The rearrangement uses TRBV2 and TRBJ1-1; D unresolved. The V and J ends lost 1 base and 6 bases respectively, with 12 bases between them. The germline CDR1 and CDR2 sequences are SNHLY and FYNNEI. CDR3 length equals 14 residues. Here the CDR3 DNA reads TGTGCCAGCAGTGAAGGAGGCGGGAGACCTGAAGCTTTCTTT. Translated: CASSEGGGRPEAFF.

The V call is TRBV7-2, the J call TRBJ2-7; D is undetermined. Trimming shortened V by 6 bases and J by 4 bases, and 13 bases separated the two germline ends. This CDR3 spans 13 amino acids. From germline, CDR1 is SGHTA and CDR2 FQGNSA. The DNA for the CDR3 is TGTGCCAGCAGACCCCCGGCTCAATACGAGCAGTACTTC. Translation: CASRPPAQYEQYF.

The chain joins TRBV5-8 to TRBJ2-1; D remains unclear. CDR3 length: 11 amino acids. Between the trimmed V and J ends, which lost 1 base and 7 bases, there was a span of 3 bases. Per the germline V gene, CDR1 is SGHTS and CDR2 is YDEGEE. CDR3 nucleotides: TGTGCCAGCAGCTTGTTAAATGAGCAGTTCTTC. Protein: CASSLLNEQFF.

This clone showed up just once. This sequence joins TRBV7-2 and TRBJ2-3, with D maybe TRBD2 (5 bases). The CDR3 consists of 17 residues. V dropped 2 bases and J dropped 2 bases, with 17 bases sitting between them. Per germline, CDR1 SGHTA and CDR2 FQGNSA. CDR3 in DNA: TGTGCCAGCAGCTTATACCCTAGACGGAGGAACACAGATACGCAGTATTTT. Its protein product is CASSLYPRRRNTDTQYF.

This chain joins TRBV5-8 and TRBJ2-3; D possibly corresponds to TRBD1 (6 bases). The V end was cut by 6 bases, the J end by 1 base, with 15 bases between. Germline lookup yields CDR1 SGHTS and CDR2 YDEGEE. The CDR3 has 15 residues. Written as DNA, the CDR3 is TGTGCCAGCAATAACCGGGACAAAGGCACAGATACGCAGTATTTT. Translation: CASNNRDKGTDTQYF.

This clone has just one count. The chain carries TRBV19 and TRBJ2-1; a possible D gene is TRBD2 (5 bases). The CDR3 consists of 15 residues. CDR1 and CDR2 from the germline V gene are LNHDA and SQIVND (reference sequence). Deletions cut 3 bases from V and 2 bases from J, with 11 bases between. The CDR3 sequence: CASSMGSGTYNEQFF. CDR3 sequence (DNA): TGTGCCAGTAGTATGGGGAGCGGAACCTACAATGAGCAGTTCTTC.

V and J are TRBV7-2 and TRBJ1-1; weak D call: TRBD1 (5 bases). Germline CDR1 and CDR2: SGHTA and FQGNSA. The CDR3 runs to 15 residues. Deletions cut 3 bases from V and 4 bases from J, with 15 bases between. The CDR3 protein is CASSLGVSGSTEAFF. In DNA form, the CDR3 reads TGTGCCAGCAGCTTGGGGGTCTCGGGGAGCACTGAAGCTTTCTTT.

The chain uses TRBV4-3 and TRBJ2-5, with 8 bases fitting TRBD2. The J segment lost 4 bases and the V segment lost 1 base, leaving 8 bases of the junction unmatched. Germline V gives CDR1 LGHNA, CDR2 YSLEER. The CDR3 is 16 amino acids. CDR3 coding DNA: TGCGCCAGCAGCCAAGGGCTCGGGGGGGCCGGAGAGACCCAGTACTTC. Its translation: CASSQGLGGAGETQYF.

The V and J genes are TRBV4-3 and TRBJ1-1; D uncertain. Germline CDR1 reads LGHNA; CDR2 reads YSLEER. Trimming stripped 2 bases from V and 0 bases from J, with 10 bases between. The CDR3 spans 15 residues. CDR3 sequence reads: CASSQQTGMNTEAFF. The DNA for the CDR3 is TGCGCCAGCAGCCAACAGACCGGAATGAACACTGAAGCTTTCTTT.

V usage is TRBV27 and J usage is TRBJ1-3; D is unclear. Germline CDR1 MNHEY, CDR2 SMNVEV (reference sequence). This CDR3 is built from 15 residues. V shed 0 bases and J shed 4 bases, with 10 bases lying between them. Here the CDR3 DNA reads TGTGCCAGCAGTTTATCTCTGGACCCGGGAAACACCATATATTTT. Residues: CASSLSLDPGNTIYF.

The chain combines TRBV5-1 with TRBJ2-3; weak D call: TRBD1 (6 bases). Germline V lookup: CDR1 SGHRS, CDR2 YFSETQ. V was shortened by 4 bases and J by 4 bases, with 10 bases between the two germline ends. The CDR3 is 13 amino acids. CDR3 sequence (DNA): TGCGCCAGCAGCCCGGACAGAGCAGATACGCAGTATTTT. It translates to CASSPDRADTQYF.

The rearrangement uses TRBV6-4 and TRBJ1-1; D is perhaps TRBD1 (5 bases). V was trimmed by 4 bases and J by 8 bases, leaving 14 bases between them. CDR1 MRHNA and CDR2 SNTAGT come from the germline V gene. The CDR3 is made up of 13 amino acids. The chain's CDR3 is CASSGTRGSEAFF. DNA of the CDR3: TGTGCCAGCAGTGGGACACGCGGTAGCGAAGCTTTCTTT.

This chain uses TRBV11-2 with TRBJ2-6; weak D call: TRBD1 (5 bases). CDR3 size: 16 residues. V lost 4 bases, J lost 4 bases, and 14 bases lay in between. Germline CDR1 is SGHAT and CDR2 is FQNNGV. The CDR3 DNA reads TGTGCCAGCAGCTCGCGTCAGGGCAACGGGGCCAACGTCCTGACTTTC. It specifies CASSSRQGNGANVLTF.